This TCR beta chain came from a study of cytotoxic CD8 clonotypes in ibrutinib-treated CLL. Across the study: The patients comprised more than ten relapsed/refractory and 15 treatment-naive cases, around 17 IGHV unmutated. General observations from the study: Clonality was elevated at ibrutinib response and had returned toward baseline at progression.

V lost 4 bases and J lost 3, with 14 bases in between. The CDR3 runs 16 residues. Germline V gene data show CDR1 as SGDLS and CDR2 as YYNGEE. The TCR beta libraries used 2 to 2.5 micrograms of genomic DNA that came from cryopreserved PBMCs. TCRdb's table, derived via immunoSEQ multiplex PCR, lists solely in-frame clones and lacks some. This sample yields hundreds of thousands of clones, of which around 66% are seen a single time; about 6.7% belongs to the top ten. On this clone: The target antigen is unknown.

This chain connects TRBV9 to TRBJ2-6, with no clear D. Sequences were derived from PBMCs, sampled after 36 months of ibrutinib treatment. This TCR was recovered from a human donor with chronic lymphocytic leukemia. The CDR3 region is CASSSRGSDGANVLTF. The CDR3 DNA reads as TGTGCCAGCAGCTCTCGTGGCAGCGATGGGGCCAACGTCCTGACTTTC.